This T cell receptor (beta chain) came from a study of cytomegalovirus exposure and HLA in healthy donors. With 9 bases clipped from V and 0 bases from J, the junction kept 10 bases outside the gene matches. The CDR3 is 15 residues long. Looked up from germline, CDR1 is MNHEY and CDR2 is SMNVEV (reference sequence). The PCR was carried out with 60 Vbeta primers and 13 Jbeta primers. Here immunoSEQ multiplex PCR was the method, and the copy in TCRdb shows in-frame clones only, minus some. Counted here are some 170,000 clones, around 75% occurring once; the ten biggest clones make up about 3%. The sample consisted of PBMCs. The V gene is TRBV27, the J gene TRBJ2-7; 8 bases match TRBD1. This clonotype was obtained from a woman aged 45-65 years in good health and CMV-seropositive. The CDR3 DNA sequence: TGTGCCAGTCACTCGACAGGGGATAGCTCCTACGAGCAGTACTTC. Its protein is CASHSTGDSSYEQYF.